Below, 20 T cell receptor beta chains from the same sample are listed, as sequenced in a study of long-term antiretroviral therapy in people with HIV. This was the immunoSEQ v3.0 assay at survey level. The method was immunoSEQ multiplex PCR; TCRdb's version includes in-frame clones alone and lacks a portion of them. This sample has 20,000 to 30,000 clones, with more than 70% found just once. The source material was unsorted PBMCs, sampled 4.7 to 5 years after starting antiretroviral therapy. Receptor source: a man between 40 and 49 years old with HIV.

The chain couples TRBV10-2 to TRBJ2-2, with TRBD1 as a possible D gene (6 bases). The V end lost 10 bases, the J end lost 6 bases, and 18 bases lay between the germline ends. CDR1 and CDR2 (germline): WSHSY, SAAADI. The CDR3 extends over 14 amino acids. CDR3 nucleotides: TGCGCCACCAATTCTCTAGGGGGATCCGGGGAGCTGTTTTTT. Its protein product is CATNSLGGSGELFF.

The chain has TRBV6-5 and TRBJ2-7; TRBD2 agrees at 9 bases. Germline assignment: CDR1 MNHEY and CDR2 SVGAGI. The CDR3 has 14 amino acids. Trimming took 2 bases from V and 3 from J; bases not matched to a gene: 2. The CDR3 reads CASSYETSGYEQYF. The CDR3 DNA reads TGTGCCAGCAGTTACGAGACTAGCGGCTACGAGCAGTACTTC.

The CDR3 bases are TGTGCCAGCAGCTTTGGACAGCAAGAGACCCAGTACTTC. Protein product: CASSFGQQETQYF. This chain links TRBV13 with TRBJ2-5, with D tentatively TRBD1 (6 bases). CDR1 PRHDT and CDR2 FYEKMQ come from the germline V gene (reference sequence). V was shortened by 3 bases and J by 2 bases, with 7 bases between the two germline ends. The CDR3 contains 13 residues.

The V gene is TRBV27, the J gene TRBJ1-4; D remains unclear. CDR1 is MNHEY and CDR2 is SMNVEV in the germline V gene (reference sequence). CDR3 length: 16 residues. V was pared by 0 bases and J by 4 bases, with 12 bases between. This CDR3 reads CASSLSGLRVNEKLFF. The CDR3, as DNA: TGTGCCAGCAGTTTATCGGGTCTTAGAGTTAATGAAAAACTGTTTTTT.

V usage is TRBV21-1 and J usage is TRBJ2-5. TRBV21-1 is described as a pseudogene. This CDR3 contains 16 residues. The CDR3, as DNA: TGTGCCAGCAGCAAAGGACAGGACCGGGGGCAAGAGACCCAGTACTTC. It is translated as CASSKGQDRGQETQYF.

The chain is built from TRBV11-2 and TRBJ2-2; no clear D. The CDR3 is 14 residues long. Trimming stripped 0 bases from V and 1 base from J, with 3 bases between. CDR1 and CDR2 (germline): SGHAT, FQNNGV. The CDR3 DNA sequence: TGTGCCAGCAGCTTAGATCTGAACACCGGGGAGCTGTTTTTT. Protein: CASSLDLNTGELFF.

The chain recombines TRBV4-3 with TRBJ2-2; no reliable D call. The germline V and J ends were trimmed by 1 base and 5 bases, with 8 bases remaining between them. Germline CDR1 and CDR2: LGHNA and YSLEER. The CDR3 has 14 residues. The CDR3 protein is CASSQGHSTGELFF. The CDR3 DNA sequence: TGCGCCAGCAGCCAAGGTCATTCTACCGGGGAGCTGTTTTTT.

CDR3 sequence: CASSLVTGSTGELFF. The CDR3 region has the DNA TGTGCCAGCAGCTTGGTCACGGGATCGACCGGGGAGCTGTTTTTT. This chain uses TRBV5-8 with TRBJ2-2, with a weak D call TRBD2 (5 bases). CDR1 and CDR2 (germline): SGHTS, YDEGEE. The CDR3 contains 15 residues. Trimming stripped 0 bases from V and 5 bases from J, with 11 bases between. The full variable domain, its missing parts supplied by reference TRBV5-8 and TRBJ2-2, is EAGVTQSPTHLIKTRGQQATLRCSPISGHTSVYWYQQALGLGLQFLLWYDEGEERNRGNFPPRFSGRQFPNYSSELNVNALELEDSALYLCASSLVTGSTGELFFGEGSRLTVL.

The chain uses TRBV5-1 and TRBJ2-7, with 8 bases aligning to TRBD1. Trimming took 4 bases from V and 5 from J; bases not matched to a gene: 11. The germline gives CDR1 SGHRS, CDR2 YFSETQ. The CDR3 consists of 15 residues. The CDR3 reads CASSQGQGGGDEQYF. The DNA of the CDR3 is TGCGCCAGCAGCCAAGGACAGGGCGGCGGCGACGAGCAGTACTTC.

The chain links TRBV27 to TRBJ2-7, with D perhaps TRBD1 (5 bases). Trimming took off 7 bases at V and 0 bases at J, with 16 bases between the two ends. Looked up from germline, CDR1 is MNHEY and CDR2 is SMNVEV (reference sequence). The CDR3 is made up of 15 amino acids. The CDR3 here is CASKVDSSSSYEQYF. The CDR3 DNA follows: TGTGCCAGCAAGGTCGACAGCTCGAGCTCCTACGAGCAGTACTTC.

The J gene is TRBJ1-1, the V gene TRBV14; perhaps TRBD1 as D (5 bases). The CDR3 runs to 14 residues. Trimming shortened V by 3 bases and J by 0 bases, and 8 bases separated the two germline ends. CDR1 is SGHDN and CDR2 is FVKESK in the germline V gene. CDR3 in amino acids: CASSHSGLNTEAFF. As DNA, the CDR3 is TGTGCCAGCAGCCATTCAGGGCTGAACACTGAAGCTTTCTTT. The full variable domain, completed using reference TRBV14 and TRBJ1-1, is EAGVTQFPSHSVIEKGQTVTLRCDPISGHDNLYWYRRVMGKEIKFLLHFVKESKQDESGMPNNRFLAERTGGTYSTLKVQPAELEDSGVYFCASSHSGLNTEAFFGQGTRLTVV.

The chain employs TRBV18 and TRBJ1-6; 9 bases map to TRBD1. The CDR3 runs 16 residues. Germline CDR1 KGHSH, CDR2 LQKENI. V lost 6 bases to trimming and J lost 7 bases; unmatched junction nucleotides: 10. CDR3 DNA: TGTGCCAGCTCGGCTAACCCGACAGGGGGAAATTCACCCCTCCACTTT. Translation: CASSANPTGGNSPLHF.

This clone was counted only a few times. Additional DNA sequences in this sample encode the identical CDR3. The genes are TRBV10-3 and TRBJ2-3; 9 nucleotides line up with TRBD2. There are 18 residues in the CDR3. The V and J ends lost 3 bases and 1 base, in that order; junction bases with no gene match: 11. Germline V gene data show CDR1 as ENHRY and CDR2 as SYGVKD. CDR3 in DNA: TGTGCCATCAGTGAATTAGCGGGGGATACCGACGGCACAGATACGCAGTATTTT. It codes for CAISELAGDTDGTDTQYF.

The V call is TRBV27, the J call TRBJ2-1, with TRBD2 matching over 11 bases. V gave up 5 bases and J gave up 8 bases; unmatched junction bases: 11. The germline V gene encodes CDR1 MNHEY and CDR2 SMNVEV (reference sequence). The CDR3 spans 16 residues. CDR3 sequence reads: CASSPIAGGPEDEQFF. The CDR3 DNA is TGTGCCAGCAGTCCGATAGCGGGAGGGCCTGAGGATGAGCAGTTCTTC.

The V and J genes are TRBV28 and TRBJ1-3; D is ambiguous. Per germline, CDR1 MDHEN and CDR2 SYDVKM. The CDR3 length is 15 residues. Trimming stripped 2 bases from V and 0 bases from J, with 8 bases between. Here the CDR3 DNA reads TGTGCCAGCAGTTTACCCGAAAGCTCTGGAAACACCATATATTTT. This gives the protein CASSLPESSGNTIYF.

This clone was found a few times. V is TRBV19 and J is TRBJ1-5; tentatively, D is TRBD1 (6 bases). Germline assignment: CDR1 LNHDA and CDR2 SQIVND (reference sequence). This CDR3 comprises 14 residues. Trimming took 7 bases from V and 4 from J, leaving 14 bases between them. The CDR3 region is CASNRAPRNQPQHF. CDR3 bases: TGTGCCAGTAACAGGGCCCCCAGGAATCAGCCCCAGCATTTT.

The chain has TRBV18 and TRBJ1-4; D is unresolved. Looked up from germline, CDR1 is KGHSH and CDR2 is LQKENI. Trimming cost V 3 bases and J 3 bases, with 5 bases left between them. The CDR3 has 13 residues. The CDR3 protein is CASSPGPNEKLFF. The CDR3 DNA follows: TGTGCCAGCTCACCCGGACCTAATGAAAAACTGTTTTTT. Full variable domain (remainder filled in from reference TRBV18 and TRBJ1-4): NAGVMQNPRHLVRRRGQEARLRCSPMKGHSHVYWYRQLPEEGLKFMVYLQKENIIDESGMPKERFSAEFPKEGPSILRIQQVVRGDSAAYFCASSPGPNEKLFFGSGTQLSVL.

The CDR3 spells CASSTRSYEQYF. Here the CDR3 DNA reads TGTGCCAGCAGCACCCGCAGCTACGAGCAGTACTTC. The V and J genes are TRBV7-8 and TRBJ2-7; D gene ambiguous. The CDR3 length is 12 residues. Trimming took 5 bases from V and 3 from J, leaving 8 bases between them. Germline V gene sequence: CDR1 SGHVS, CDR2 FQNEAQ.

The chain combines TRBV9 with TRBJ2-7; TRBD2 is a possible D gene (6 bases). The CDR3 spans 14 residues. CDR1 is SGDLS, CDR2 YYNGEE, per germline. Trimming shortened V by 0 bases and J by 4 bases, and 11 bases separated the two germline ends. The CDR3 spells CASSVVRGRYEQYF. Here the CDR3 DNA reads TGTGCCAGCAGCGTAGTCCGGGGGAGGTACGAGCAGTACTTC.

The chain couples TRBV7-9 to TRBJ1-2, with D possibly being TRBD1 (5 bases). Between the trimmed V and J ends, which lost 5 bases and 8 bases, there was a span of 15 bases. The CDR3 totals 13 residues. From germline, CDR1 is SEHNR and CDR2 FQNEAQ (reference sequence). The CDR3 loop reads CASSPTDLWGYTF. The CDR3 DNA is TGTGCCAGCAGCCCGACAGATCTATGGGGCTACACCTTC.